The T cell receptor (beta chain) described here comes from a study of shared T cell receptors in the human thymus (dated by TCRdb to the early 2020s). With regard to the full study: The study examined how self-reactive, shared T-cell receptor alpha chains are generated in the human thymus.

Comments on this clone: Its antigen is currently not known. No base quality information exists; no much larger clone differs at one position.

The CDR3 starts with the cysteine, ends with the phenylalanine, and has 17 residues. Of all the DNA, just the CDR3 is kept, 51 bases in frame from base 1. After removal of 3 bases from V and 0 bases from J, the junction retains 9 bases not matched to a gene. Sequences SGHDT (CDR1) and YYEEEE (CDR2) are obtained from the germline V gene. The receptor library was made with the immunoSEQ multiplex PCR assay. Imported from immuneACCESS, the table was reduced by TCRdb to in-frame sequences with V and J called. These copies leave out some clones; in studies compared against another copy, an unresolved V gene accounts for under half, and the cause of the remainder is not known. The sample table records roughly 550,000 clones; 78% of these occur just once. The ten largest clones add up to around 0.012% of the sample. The same data also went into a second study, on human thymus T cells. Per the second study: Donors were immunologically healthy infants undergoing open corrective cardiac surgery for congenital heart defects in Finland. Thymus tissue was obtained as surgical resects removed during corrective cardiac surgery. Both the thymic and the peripheral blood repertoires appeared to show biased V and J gene segment usage. The related research reported highly overlapping thymic TCR repertoires among unrelated individuals. TCR alpha and beta repertoires from fewer than ten infant thymus samples and four related peripheral blood samples were characterized in the study. Donor ages ranged from 7 to 244 days, and the cohort comprised about six male and a couple of female infants. After being mechanically released from the tissue, thymocytes were kept at -70 degrees C in pellets of about 8.5-30 million cells. A QIAsymphony instrument was used to extract genomic DNA from the frozen cell pellets. The immunoSEQ multiplex PCR assay was used to amplify the TCRB and TCRAD loci from a standardized quantity of quality-controlled genomic DNA. The amplicons covered the V(D)J region and were long enough to include the CDR3 and to identify the V and J genes. Amplicon sequencing was performed on an Illumina platform through the commercial immunoSEQ service. Primer bias and sequencing errors were corrected using previously described methods, and TCRAD and TCRB definitions followed the IMGT database. Analysis of the repertoires was done with immunoSEQ Analyzer 3.0 and VDJTools and included basic statistics, V/J segment usage, diversity estimates, rarefaction and pairwise overlap. Diversity was estimated with Chao1, ChaoE, Efron-Thisted, Shannon and inverse Simpson indices, and also on datasets down-sampled to the smallest sample. Repertoire overlap was determined by strict matching of CDR3 nucleotide sequence, V gene and J gene, and Jaccard-based multidimensional scaling clustering was applied. On average, thymus samples gave roughly 740,000 unique TCRB clonotypes, whereas blood samples gave 75,000 to 85,000.

The sample taken for sequencing was thymocytes. The sequence derives from a boy younger than two with a congenital heart defect. Donor details come from another sample of the same person, matched by shared clones. The sequence links TRBV5-6 to TRBJ1-3, and 7 bases in between align with TRBD1. The DNA sequence is TGTGCCAGCAGCTCCTGGACAGGAAGAATCTCTGGAAACACCATATATTTT. This is translated as CASSSWTGRISGNTIYF.